Shown below are 11 T cell receptor beta chains from a single sample sequenced in a study of cytomegalovirus exposure and HLA in healthy donors. Amplification used 60 Vbeta primers and 13 Jbeta primers. The protocol was immunoSEQ multiplex PCR, while the TCRdb copy is restricted to in-frame clones and leaves out a portion. The table has 190,000 or so clones, 82% seen once. Sequencing was performed on PBMCs. All receptors derive from a boy between 2 and 10 years old in good health and CMV-seronegative.

The V gene is TRBV6-5, the J gene TRBJ1-3; 7 nucleotides align to TRBD1. V lost 2 bases to trimming and J lost 3 bases; unmatched junction nucleotides: 4. Per the germline V gene, CDR1 is MNHEY and CDR2 is SVGAGI. The CDR3 covers 15 residues. CDR3 coding DNA: TGTGCCAGCAGTTACAGCCGGGACAGTGGAAACACCATATATTTT. Translated: CASSYSRDSGNTIYF.

J is TRBJ2-2 and V is TRBV7-9, with a weak D call TRBD1 (6 bases). Per the germline V gene, CDR1 is SEHNR and CDR2 is FQNEAQ (reference sequence). Trimming shortened V by 11 bases and J by 1 base, and 11 bases separated the two germline ends. The CDR3 is 13 residues long. CDR3 nucleotide sequence: TGTGCCCATGACAGGAAGAACACCGGGGAGCTGTTTTTT. This sequence encodes CAHDRKNTGELFF. The full variable domain, in which reference TRBV7-9 and TRBJ2-2 provide the parts outside the CDR3, is DTGVSQNPRHKITKRGQNVTFRCDPISEHNRLYWYRQTLGQGPEFLTYFQNEAQLEKSRLLSDRFSAERPKGSFSTLEIQRTEQGDSAMYLCAHDRKNTGELFFGEGSRLTVL.

This clone was found once. A junction boundary mismatches the germline segment, possibly from a read error. The V and J genes are TRBV7-9 and TRBJ1-1; 7 bases are a match to TRBD1. The CDR3 totals 17 residues. Germline V gives CDR1 SEHNR, CDR2 FQNEAQ (reference sequence). The CDR3 DNA reads as TGTTCCAGCAGCCTTGGGACAGAGGTCTTTACGCACACTGAAGCTTTCTTT. Encoded protein: CSSSLGTEVFTHTEAFF.

V gene TRBV6-5 combines with J gene TRBJ2-3; no reliable D call. Germline V gene sequence: CDR1 MNHEY, CDR2 SVGAGI. Trimming took 2 bases from V and 5 from J, leaving 11 bases between them. The CDR3 spans 14 residues. CDR3 sequence: CASSYASSEDTQYF. For the CDR3, the DNA is TGTGCCAGCAGTTACGCATCGAGTGAAGATACGCAGTATTTT.

The chain employs TRBV5-4 and TRBJ2-1; TRBD1 aligns across 8 bases. Trimming at V came to 0 bases and at J to 4 bases, leaving 9 bases not matched to a gene. This CDR3 spans 17 amino acids. Per the germline V gene, CDR1 is SGHNT and CDR2 is YYREEE (reference sequence). As DNA, the CDR3 is TGTGCCAGCAGCTTGGGCCAGGGGGCACCAAGATACAATGAGCAGTTCTTC. It translates to CASSLGQGAPRYNEQFF.

The chain has TRBV7-2 and TRBJ2-1, with 12 bases aligning to TRBD2. The CDR3 is 17 residues long. Per germline, CDR1 SGHTA and CDR2 FQGNSA. Trimming removed 5 bases from V and 4 bases from J; junction bases left unmatched: 9. The chain's CDR3 is CASSPPPLAGGYNEQFF. In nucleotides, the CDR3 is TGTGCCAGCAGCCCGCCCCCCCTAGCGGGGGGGTACAATGAGCAGTTCTTC.

The chain is built from TRBV30 and TRBJ1-1, with TRBD1 identical over 7 bases. The CDR3 is made up of 13 amino acids. Trimming cost V 4 bases and J 5 bases; bases outside gene matches: 7. CDR1 and CDR2 from the germline V gene are GTSNPN and SVGIG (reference sequence). As DNA, the CDR3 is TGTGCCTGGACCGCGACAGGGAGAACTGAAGCTTTCTTT. The encoded protein is CAWTATGRTEAFF.

J is TRBJ2-2 and V is TRBV27; possibly TRBD1 for D (5 bases). The length of the CDR3 is 13 residues. Germline V gene lookup returns CDR1 MNHEY and CDR2 SMNVEV (reference sequence). Deletions cut 4 bases from V and 5 bases from J, with 8 bases between. As DNA, the CDR3 is TGTGCCAGCAGTTCCCAGGGAACCGGGGAGCTGTTTTTT. Translation: CASSSQGTGELFF.

V and J are TRBV10-3 and TRBJ1-5; D is possibly TRBD1 (6 bases). Germline CDR1 reads ENHRY; CDR2 reads SYGVKD. Trimming shortened V by 4 bases and J by 6 bases, and 7 bases separated the two germline ends. CDR3 length: 12 amino acids. The CDR3 DNA is TGTGCCATCAGTGTAGGGGGTCAGCCCCAGCATTTT. Translation: CAISVGGQPQHF.

This clone has only one observation. The rearrangement uses TRBV7-3 and TRBJ2-3; D possibly corresponds to TRBD2 (5 bases). There are 14 residues in the CDR3. Germline V lookup: CDR1 SGHTA, CDR2 FQGTGA. Trimming pared 3 bases from V and 2 bases from J, leaving 9 bases between. CDR3 DNA sequence: TGTGCCAGCAGCTTCAACGGGGTCACAGATACGCAGTATTTT. It specifies CASSFNGVTDTQYF.

J is TRBJ2-3 and V is TRBV27, with 7 bases that match TRBD1. This CDR3 has 15 amino acids. The J segment lost 3 bases and the V segment lost 5 bases, leaving 8 bases of the junction unmatched. In germline, CDR1 is MNHEY, CDR2 SMNVEV (reference sequence). The CDR3 protein is CASSPQTGLTDTQYF. The CDR3 coding sequence is TGTGCCAGCAGTCCCCAGACAGGGTTAACAGATACGCAGTATTTT.